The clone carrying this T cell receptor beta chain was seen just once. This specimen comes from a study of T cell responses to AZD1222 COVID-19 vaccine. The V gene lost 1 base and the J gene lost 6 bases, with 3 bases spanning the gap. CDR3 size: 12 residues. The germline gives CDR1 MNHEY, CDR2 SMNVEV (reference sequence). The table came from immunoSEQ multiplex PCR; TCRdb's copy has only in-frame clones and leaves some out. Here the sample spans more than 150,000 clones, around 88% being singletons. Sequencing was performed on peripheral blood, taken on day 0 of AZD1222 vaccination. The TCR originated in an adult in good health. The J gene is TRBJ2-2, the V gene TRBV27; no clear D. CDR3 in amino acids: CASSLFPGELFF. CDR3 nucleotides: TGTGCCAGCAGTTTATTCCCCGGGGAGCTGTTTTTT.